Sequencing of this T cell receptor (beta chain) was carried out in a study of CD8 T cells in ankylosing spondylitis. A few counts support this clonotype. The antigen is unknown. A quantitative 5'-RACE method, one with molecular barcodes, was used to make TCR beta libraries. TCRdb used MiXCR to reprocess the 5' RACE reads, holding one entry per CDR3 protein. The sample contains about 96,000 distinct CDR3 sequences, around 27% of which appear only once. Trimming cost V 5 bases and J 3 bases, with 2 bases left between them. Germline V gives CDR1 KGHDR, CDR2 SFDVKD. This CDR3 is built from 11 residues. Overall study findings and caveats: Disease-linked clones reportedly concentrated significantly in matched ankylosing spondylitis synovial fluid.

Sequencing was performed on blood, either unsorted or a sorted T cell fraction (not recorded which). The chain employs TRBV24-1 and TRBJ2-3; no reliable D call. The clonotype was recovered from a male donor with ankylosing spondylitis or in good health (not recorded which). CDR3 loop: CATSATDTQYF. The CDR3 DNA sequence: TGTGCCACCAGTGCGACAGATACGCAGTATTTT.